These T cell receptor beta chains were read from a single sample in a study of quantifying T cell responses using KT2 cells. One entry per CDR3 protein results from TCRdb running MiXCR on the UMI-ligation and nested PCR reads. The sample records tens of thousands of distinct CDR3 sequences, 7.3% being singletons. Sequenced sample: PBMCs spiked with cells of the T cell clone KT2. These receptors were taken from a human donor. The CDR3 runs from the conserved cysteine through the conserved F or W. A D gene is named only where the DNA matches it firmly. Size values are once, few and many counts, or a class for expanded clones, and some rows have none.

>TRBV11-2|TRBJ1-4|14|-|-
TGTGCCAGCAGCCTGAGGAGTTTCAATGAAAAACTGTTTTTT
CASSLRSFNEKLFF
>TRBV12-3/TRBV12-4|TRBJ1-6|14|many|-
TGTGCCAGCAGCTCCGACAGCCTTAATTCACCCCTCCACTTT
CASSSDSLNSPLHF
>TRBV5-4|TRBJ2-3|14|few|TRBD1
TGTGCCAGCAGTTCCGGGACAGGGGTTGATACGCAGTATTTT
CASSSGTGVDTQYF
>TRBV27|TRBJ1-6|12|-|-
TGTGCCAGCAGTTTGAATAATTCACCCCTCCACTTT
CASSLNNSPLHF
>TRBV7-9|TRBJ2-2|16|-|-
TGTGCCAGCAGCGCCTCCCAGAGGGGAAACGCCGGGGAGCTGTTTTTT
CASSASQRGNAGELFF
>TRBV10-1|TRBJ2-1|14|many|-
TGCGCCAGCAGTGAGTACCGCCTGGGGAATGAGCAGTTCTTC
CASSEYRLGNEQFF
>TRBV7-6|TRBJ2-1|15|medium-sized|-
TGTGCCAGCAGCTTAGACTCCCAGGGCCTCCGGGAGCAGTTCTTC
CASSLDSQGLREQFF
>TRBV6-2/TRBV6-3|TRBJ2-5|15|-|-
TGTGCCAGCAAGAAGGAACCCGGGAGTCAAGAGACCCAGTACTTC
CASKKEPGSQETQYF
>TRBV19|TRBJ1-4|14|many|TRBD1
TGTGCCAGTAGTCAAGGACAGGGATCTGAAAAACTGTTTTTT
CASSQGQGSEKLFF
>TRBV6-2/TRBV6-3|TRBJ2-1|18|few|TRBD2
TGTGCCAGCAGTTACGGCGGAGCGGGAGGGCTTAGATACAATGAGCAGTTCTTC
CASSYGGAGGLRYNEQFF
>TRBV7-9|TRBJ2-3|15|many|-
TGTGCCAGCAGCTTCATGGGCACGAGCACAGATACGCAGTATTTT
CASSFMGTSTDTQYF
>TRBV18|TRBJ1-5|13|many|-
TGTGCCAGCTCACCGGGTGAAAATCAGCCCCAGCATTTT
CASSPGENQPQHF